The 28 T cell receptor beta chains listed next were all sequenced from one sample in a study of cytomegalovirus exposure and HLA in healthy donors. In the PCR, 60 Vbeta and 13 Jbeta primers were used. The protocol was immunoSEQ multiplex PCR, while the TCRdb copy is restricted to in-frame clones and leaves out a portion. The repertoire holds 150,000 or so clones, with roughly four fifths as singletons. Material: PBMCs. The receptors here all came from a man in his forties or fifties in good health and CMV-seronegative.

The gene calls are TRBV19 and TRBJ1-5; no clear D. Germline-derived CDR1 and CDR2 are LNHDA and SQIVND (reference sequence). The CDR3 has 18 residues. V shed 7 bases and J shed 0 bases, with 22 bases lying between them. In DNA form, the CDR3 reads TGTGCCAGTAAGGAGGCCAACACTCGATCTTATAGCAATCAGCCCCAGCATTTT. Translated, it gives CASKEANTRSYSNQPQHF. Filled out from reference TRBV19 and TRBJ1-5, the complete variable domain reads DGGITQSPKYLFRKEGQNVTLSCEQNLNHDAMYWYRQDPGQGLRLIYYSQIVNDFQKGDIAEGYSVSREKKESFPLTVTSAQKNPTAFYLCASKEANTRSYSNQPQHFGDGTRLSIL.

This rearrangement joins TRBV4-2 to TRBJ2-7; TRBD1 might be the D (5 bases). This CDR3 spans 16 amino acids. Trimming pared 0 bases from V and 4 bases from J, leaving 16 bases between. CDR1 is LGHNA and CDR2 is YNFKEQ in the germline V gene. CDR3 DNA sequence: TGTGCCAGCAGCCAAGATAGGGGCCCCCTCCGATACGAGCAGTACTTC. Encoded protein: CASSQDRGPLRYEQYF.

The chain's CDR3 is CASPGGQALSTDTQYF. In DNA, the CDR3 is TGTGCCAGCCCGGGAGGGCAAGCGCTGTCCACAGATACGCAGTATTTT. V gene TRBV5-4 combines with J gene TRBJ2-3; 8 positions agree with TRBD2. CDR1 SGHNT and CDR2 YYREEE come from the germline V gene (reference sequence). Trimming cost V 7 bases and J 2 bases; bases outside gene matches: 12. This CDR3 has 16 residues.

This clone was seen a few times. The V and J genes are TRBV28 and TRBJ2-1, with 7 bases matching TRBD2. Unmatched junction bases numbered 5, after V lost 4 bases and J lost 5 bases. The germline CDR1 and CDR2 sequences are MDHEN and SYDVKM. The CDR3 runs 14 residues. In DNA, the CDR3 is TGTGCCAGCAGTTCCCCGGGGACTAACAATGAGCAGTTCTTC. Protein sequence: CASSSPGTNNEQFF.

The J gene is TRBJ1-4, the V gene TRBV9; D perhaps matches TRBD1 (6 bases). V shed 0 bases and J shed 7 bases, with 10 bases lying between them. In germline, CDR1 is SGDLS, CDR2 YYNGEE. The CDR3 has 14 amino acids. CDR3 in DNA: TGTGCCAGCAGCGTAGGGGGGCCTAGTGAAAAACTGTTTTTT. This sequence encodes CASSVGGPSEKLFF.

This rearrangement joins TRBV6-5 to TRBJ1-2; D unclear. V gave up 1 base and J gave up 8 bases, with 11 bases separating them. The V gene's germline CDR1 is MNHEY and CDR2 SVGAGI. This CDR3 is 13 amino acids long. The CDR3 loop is CASSYFPMWGYTF. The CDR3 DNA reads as TGTGCCAGCAGTTACTTTCCTATGTGGGGCTACACCTTC.

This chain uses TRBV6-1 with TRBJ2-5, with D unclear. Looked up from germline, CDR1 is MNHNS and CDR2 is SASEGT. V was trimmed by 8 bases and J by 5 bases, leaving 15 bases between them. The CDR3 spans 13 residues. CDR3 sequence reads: CASEVLLAETQYF. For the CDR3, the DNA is TGTGCCAGCGAGGTACTCCTGGCTGAGACCCAGTACTTC.

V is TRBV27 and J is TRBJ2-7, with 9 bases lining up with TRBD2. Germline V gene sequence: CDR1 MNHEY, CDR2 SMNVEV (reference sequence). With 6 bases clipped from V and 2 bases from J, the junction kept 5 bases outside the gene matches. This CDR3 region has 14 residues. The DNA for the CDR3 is TGTGCCAGCAGGGGACTAGCCGCCGCCTACGAGCAGTACTTC. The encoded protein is CASRGLAAAYEQYF.

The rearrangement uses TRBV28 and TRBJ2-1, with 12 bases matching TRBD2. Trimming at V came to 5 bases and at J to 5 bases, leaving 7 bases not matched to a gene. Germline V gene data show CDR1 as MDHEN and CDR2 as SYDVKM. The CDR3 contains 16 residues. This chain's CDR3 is CASSPRLAGVNNEQFF. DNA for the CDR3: TGTGCCAGCAGTCCCCGACTAGCGGGAGTCAACAATGAGCAGTTCTTC.

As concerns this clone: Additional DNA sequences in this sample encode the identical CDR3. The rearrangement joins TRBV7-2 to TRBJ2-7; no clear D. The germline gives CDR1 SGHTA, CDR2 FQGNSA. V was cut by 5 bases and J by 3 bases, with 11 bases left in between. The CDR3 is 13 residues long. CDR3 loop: CASSPTPSYEQYF. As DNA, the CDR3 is TGTGCCAGCAGCCCCACGCCCAGCTACGAGCAGTACTTC. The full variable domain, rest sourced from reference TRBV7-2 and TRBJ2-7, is GAGVSQSPSNKVTEKGKDVELRCDPISGHTALYWYRQSLGQGLEFLIYFQGNSAPDKSGLPSDRFSAERTGGSVSTLTIQRTQQEDSAVYLCASSPTPSYEQYFGPGTRLTVT.

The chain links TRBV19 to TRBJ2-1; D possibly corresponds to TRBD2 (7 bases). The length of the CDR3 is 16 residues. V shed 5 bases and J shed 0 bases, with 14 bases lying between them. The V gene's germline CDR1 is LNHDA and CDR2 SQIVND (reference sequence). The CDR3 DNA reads TGTGCCAGTAGTGGGGGGCTAGCGGACTCCTACAATGAGCAGTTCTTC. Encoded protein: CASSGGLADSYNEQFF.

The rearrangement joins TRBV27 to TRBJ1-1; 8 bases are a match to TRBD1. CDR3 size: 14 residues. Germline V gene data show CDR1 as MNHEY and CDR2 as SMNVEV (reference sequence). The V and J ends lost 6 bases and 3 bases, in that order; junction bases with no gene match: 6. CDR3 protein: CASSSTGAYTEAFF. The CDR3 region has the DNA TGTGCCAGCAGCTCGACAGGGGCATACACTGAAGCTTTCTTT.

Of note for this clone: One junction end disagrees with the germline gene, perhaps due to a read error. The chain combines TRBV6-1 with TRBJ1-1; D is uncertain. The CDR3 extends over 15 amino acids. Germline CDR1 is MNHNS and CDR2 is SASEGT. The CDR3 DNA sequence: TGTGCCAGCAGTGGTAGAGGCTACGGGAACGCTGAAGCTTTCTTT. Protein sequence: CASSGRGYGNAEAFF.

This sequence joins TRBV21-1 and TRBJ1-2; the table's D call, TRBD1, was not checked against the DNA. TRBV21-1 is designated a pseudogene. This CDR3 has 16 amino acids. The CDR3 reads CASSNAGQGLNYGYTF. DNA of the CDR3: TGTGCCAGCAGCAACGCCGGACAGGGTCTTAACTATGGCTACACCTTC.

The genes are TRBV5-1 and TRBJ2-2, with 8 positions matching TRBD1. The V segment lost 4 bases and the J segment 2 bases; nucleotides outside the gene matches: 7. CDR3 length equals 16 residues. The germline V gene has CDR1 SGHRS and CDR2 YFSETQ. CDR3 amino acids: CASSPPQGANTGELFF. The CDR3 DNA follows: TGCGCCAGCAGCCCACCCCAGGGGGCTAACACCGGGGAGCTGTTTTTT.

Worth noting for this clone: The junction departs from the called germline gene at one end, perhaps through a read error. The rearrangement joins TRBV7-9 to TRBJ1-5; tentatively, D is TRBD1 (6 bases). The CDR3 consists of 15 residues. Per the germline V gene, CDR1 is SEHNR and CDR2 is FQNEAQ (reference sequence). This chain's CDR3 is CSSSSTQGVNQPQHF. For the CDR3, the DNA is TGTTCCAGCAGCTCCACACAGGGAGTCAATCAGCCCCAGCATTTT.

The CDR3 bases are TGTGCCATCAGTGAGTCCGGGACACAAGAGACCCAGTACTTC. Its protein is CAISESGTQETQYF. V gene TRBV10-3 combines with J gene TRBJ2-5, with a possible D match to TRBD1 (6 bases). Germline CDR1 and CDR2: ENHRY and SYGVKD. CDR3 size: 14 residues. Trimming removed 0 bases from V and 2 bases from J, with 7 bases in between.

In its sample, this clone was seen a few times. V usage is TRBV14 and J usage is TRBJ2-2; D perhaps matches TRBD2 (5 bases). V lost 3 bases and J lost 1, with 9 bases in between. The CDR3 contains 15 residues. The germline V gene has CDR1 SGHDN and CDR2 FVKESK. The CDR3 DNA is TGTGCCAGCAGCCAGGCCGGGAAGAACACCGGGGAGCTGTTTTTT. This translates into CASSQAGKNTGELFF.

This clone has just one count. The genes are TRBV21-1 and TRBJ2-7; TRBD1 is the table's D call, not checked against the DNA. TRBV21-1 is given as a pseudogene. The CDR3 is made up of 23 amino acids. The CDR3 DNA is TGTGCCAGCAGGCAAGGAGTTTATTGTAGGGGACAAGTGACTTATGAAGGGCGGTACGAGCAGTACGTC. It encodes CASRQGVYCRGQVTYEGRYEQYV.

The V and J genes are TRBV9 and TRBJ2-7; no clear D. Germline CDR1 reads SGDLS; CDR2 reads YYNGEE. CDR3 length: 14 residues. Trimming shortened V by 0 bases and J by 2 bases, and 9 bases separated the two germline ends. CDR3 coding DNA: TGTGCCAGCAGCGTAGACGCCGGTACCTACGAGCAGTACTTC. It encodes CASSVDAGTYEQYF. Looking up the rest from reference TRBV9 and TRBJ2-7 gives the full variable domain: DSGVTQTPKHLITATGQRVTLRCSPRSGDLSVYWYQQSLDQGLQFLIQYYNGEERAKGNILERFSAQQFPDLHSELNLSSLELGDSALYFCASSVDAGTYEQYFGPGTRLTVT.

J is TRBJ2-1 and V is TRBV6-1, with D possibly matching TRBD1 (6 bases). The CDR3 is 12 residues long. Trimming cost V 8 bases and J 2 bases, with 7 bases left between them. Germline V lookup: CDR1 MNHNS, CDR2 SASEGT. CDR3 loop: CASEGAYNEQFF. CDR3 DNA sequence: TGTGCCAGCGAGGGGGCCTACAATGAGCAGTTCTTC.

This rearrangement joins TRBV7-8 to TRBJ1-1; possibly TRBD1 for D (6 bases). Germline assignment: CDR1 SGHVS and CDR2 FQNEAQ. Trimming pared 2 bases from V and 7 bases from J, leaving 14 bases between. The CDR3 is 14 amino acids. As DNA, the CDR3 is TGTGCCAGCAGCTTATATGTTGGGGGCCTTGAAGCTTTCTTT. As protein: CASSLYVGGLEAFF.

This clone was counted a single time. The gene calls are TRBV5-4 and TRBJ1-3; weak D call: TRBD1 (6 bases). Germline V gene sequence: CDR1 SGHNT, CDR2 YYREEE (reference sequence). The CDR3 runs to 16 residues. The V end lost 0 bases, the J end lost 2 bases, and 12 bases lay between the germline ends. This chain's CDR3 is CASSLDWGGAGNTIYF. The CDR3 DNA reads TGTGCCAGCAGCTTGGATTGGGGGGGCGCTGGAAACACCATATATTTT.

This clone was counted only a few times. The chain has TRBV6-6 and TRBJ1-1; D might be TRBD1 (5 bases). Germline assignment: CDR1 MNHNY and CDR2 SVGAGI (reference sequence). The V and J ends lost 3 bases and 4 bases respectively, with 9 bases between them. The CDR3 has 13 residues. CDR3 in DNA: TGTGCCAGCAGTTATACGGGGGGCACTGAAGCTTTCTTT. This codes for CASSYTGGTEAFF.

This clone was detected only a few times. The CDR3: CASSLDGSGGGPRPYEQYV. The CDR3 DNA reads TGTGCCAGCAGCTTAGATGGTTCAGGGGGCGGCCCACGCCCCTACGAGCAGTACGTC. The chain combines TRBV11-2 with TRBJ2-7; 8 positions match TRBD1. Germline-derived CDR1 and CDR2 are SGHAT and FQNNGV. This CDR3 has 19 residues. V shed 0 bases and J 2 bases; nucleotides not matched to a gene: 15.

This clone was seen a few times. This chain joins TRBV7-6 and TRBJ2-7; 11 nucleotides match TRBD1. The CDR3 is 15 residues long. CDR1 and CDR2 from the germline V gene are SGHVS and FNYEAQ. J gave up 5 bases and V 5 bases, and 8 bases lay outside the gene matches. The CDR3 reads CASSPGTGGPHEQYV. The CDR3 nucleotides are TGTGCCAGCAGCCCCGGGACAGGGGGGCCCCACGAGCAGTACGTC.

The CDR3 DNA sequence: TGTGCCAGCAGACTTCGTACCGGGACAGGGTTTATGGGGCATTCACCCCTCCACTTT. It is translated as CASRLRTGTGFMGHSPLHF. V and J are TRBV7-2 and TRBJ1-6; 9 bases are shared with TRBD1. The CDR3 sequence is 19 residues long. The germline gives CDR1 SGHTA, CDR2 FQGNSA. The J segment lost 8 bases and the V segment lost 6 bases, leaving 20 bases of the junction unmatched. Full variable domain (outside the CDR3, taken from reference TRBV7-2 and TRBJ1-6): GAGVSQSPSNKVTEKGKDVELRCDPISGHTALYWYRQSLGQGLEFLIYFQGNSAPDKSGLPSDRFSAERTGGSVSTLTIQRTQQEDSAVYLCASRLRTGTGFMGHSPLHFGNGTRLTVT.

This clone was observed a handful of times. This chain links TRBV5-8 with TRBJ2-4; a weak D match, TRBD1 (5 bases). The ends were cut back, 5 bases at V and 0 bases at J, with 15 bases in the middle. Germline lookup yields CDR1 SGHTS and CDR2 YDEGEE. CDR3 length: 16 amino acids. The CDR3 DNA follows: TGTGCCAGCAGTTTCGACAGAGCCTTAGCCAAAAACATTCAGTACTTC. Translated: CASSFDRALAKNIQYF.